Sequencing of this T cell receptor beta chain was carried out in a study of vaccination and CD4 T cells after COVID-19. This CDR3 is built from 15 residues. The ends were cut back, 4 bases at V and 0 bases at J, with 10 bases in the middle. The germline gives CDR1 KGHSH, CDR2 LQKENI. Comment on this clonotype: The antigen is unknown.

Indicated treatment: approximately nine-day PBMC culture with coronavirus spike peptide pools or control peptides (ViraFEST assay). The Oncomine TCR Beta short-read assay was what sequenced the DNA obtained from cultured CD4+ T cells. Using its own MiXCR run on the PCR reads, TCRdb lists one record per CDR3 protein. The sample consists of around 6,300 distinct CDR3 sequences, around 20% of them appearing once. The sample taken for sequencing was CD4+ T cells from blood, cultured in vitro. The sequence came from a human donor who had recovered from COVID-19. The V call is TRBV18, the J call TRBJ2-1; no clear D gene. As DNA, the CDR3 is TGTGCCAGCTCACTGCTCGAAAGCTCCTACAATGAGCAGTTCTTC. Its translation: CASSLLESSYNEQFF.